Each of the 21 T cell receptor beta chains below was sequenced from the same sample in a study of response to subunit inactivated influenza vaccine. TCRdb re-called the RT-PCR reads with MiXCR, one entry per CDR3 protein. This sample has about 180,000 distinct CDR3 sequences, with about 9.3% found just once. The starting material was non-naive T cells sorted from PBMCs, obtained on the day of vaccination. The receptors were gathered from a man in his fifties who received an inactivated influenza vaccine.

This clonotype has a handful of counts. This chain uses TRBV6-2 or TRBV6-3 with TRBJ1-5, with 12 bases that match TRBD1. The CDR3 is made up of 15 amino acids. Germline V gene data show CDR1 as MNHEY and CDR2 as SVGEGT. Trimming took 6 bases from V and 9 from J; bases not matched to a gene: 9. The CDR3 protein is CASSLSGTGGSPQHF. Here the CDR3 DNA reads TGTGCCAGCAGCCTATCCGGGACAGGGGGCTCGCCCCAGCATTTT.

Here the CDR3 reads CASTLSGYDTDTQYF. For the CDR3, the DNA is TGCGCCAGCACCCTTAGCGGGTATGACACAGATACGCAGTATTTT. The rearrangement uses TRBV5-1 and TRBJ2-3; 7 bases map to TRBD2. V shed 6 bases, J shed 2 bases, and the junction held 9 bases outside the gene matches. CDR3 length equals 15 residues. From germline, CDR1 is SGHRS and CDR2 YFSETQ.

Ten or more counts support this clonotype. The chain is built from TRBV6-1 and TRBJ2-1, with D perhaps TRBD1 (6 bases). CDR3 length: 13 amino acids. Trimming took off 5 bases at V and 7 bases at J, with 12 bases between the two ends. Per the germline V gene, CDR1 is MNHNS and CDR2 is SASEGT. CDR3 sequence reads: CASSPLQGNEQFF. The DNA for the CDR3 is TGTGCCAGCAGTCCCCTACAGGGAAATGAGCAGTTCTTC.

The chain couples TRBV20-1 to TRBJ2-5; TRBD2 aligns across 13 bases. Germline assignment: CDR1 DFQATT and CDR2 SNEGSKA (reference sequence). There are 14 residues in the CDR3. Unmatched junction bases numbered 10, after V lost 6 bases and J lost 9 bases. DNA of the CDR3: TGCAGTGCCATCGCCGGGACTAGCGGGACTCCCCAGTACTTC. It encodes CSAIAGTSGTPQYF.

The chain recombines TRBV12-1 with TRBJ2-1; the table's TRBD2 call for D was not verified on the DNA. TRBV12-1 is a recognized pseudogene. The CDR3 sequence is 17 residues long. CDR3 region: CASSSRTSGRGSYEQFF. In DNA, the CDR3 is TGTGCCAGCAGTTCTCGGACTAGCGGGAGGGGTAGCTATGAGCAGTTCTTC.

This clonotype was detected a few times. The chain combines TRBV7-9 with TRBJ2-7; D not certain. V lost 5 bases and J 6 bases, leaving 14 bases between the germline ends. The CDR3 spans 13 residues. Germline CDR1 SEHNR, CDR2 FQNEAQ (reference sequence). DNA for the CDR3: TGTGCCAGCAGCCCCGCGGTTGAACTCGAGCAGTACTTC. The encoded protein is CASSPAVELEQYF.

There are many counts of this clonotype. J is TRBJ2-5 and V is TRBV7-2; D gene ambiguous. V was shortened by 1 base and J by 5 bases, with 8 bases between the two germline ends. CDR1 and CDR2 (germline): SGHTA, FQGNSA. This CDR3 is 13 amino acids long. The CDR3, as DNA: TGTGCCAGCAGCTTAGGGTCGGCGGAGACCCAGTACTTC. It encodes CASSLGSAETQYF.

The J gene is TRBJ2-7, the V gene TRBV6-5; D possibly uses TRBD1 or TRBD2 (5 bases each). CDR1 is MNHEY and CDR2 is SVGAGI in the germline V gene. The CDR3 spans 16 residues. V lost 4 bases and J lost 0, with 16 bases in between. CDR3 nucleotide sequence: TGTGCCAGCAGTTCATACCGGGACGGAGCCTCCTACGAGCAGTACTTC. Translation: CASSSYRDGASYEQYF.

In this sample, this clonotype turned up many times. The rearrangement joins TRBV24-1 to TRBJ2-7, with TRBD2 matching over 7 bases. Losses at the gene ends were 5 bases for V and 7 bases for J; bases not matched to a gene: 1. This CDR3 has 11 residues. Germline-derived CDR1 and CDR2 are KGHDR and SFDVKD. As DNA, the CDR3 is TGTGCCACCAGTGGGGGGGGAGAGCAGTACTTC. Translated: CATSGGGEQYF.

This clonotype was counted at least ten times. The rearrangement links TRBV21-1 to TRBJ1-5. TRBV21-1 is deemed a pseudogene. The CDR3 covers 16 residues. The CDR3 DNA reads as TGTGCCAGCAGCAAAAAAGGAACTTGGAGCAATCAGCCCCAGCATTTT. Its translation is CASSKKGTWSNQPQHF.

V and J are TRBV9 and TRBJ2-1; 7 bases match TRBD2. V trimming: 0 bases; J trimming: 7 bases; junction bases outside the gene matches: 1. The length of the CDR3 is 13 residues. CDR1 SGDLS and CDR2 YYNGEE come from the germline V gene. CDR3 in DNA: TGTGCCAGCAGCGTAGCTAGCGGTAATGAGCAGTTCTTC. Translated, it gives CASSVASGNEQFF. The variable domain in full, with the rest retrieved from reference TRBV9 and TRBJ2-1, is DSGVTQTPKHLITATGQRVTLRCSPRSGDLSVYWYQQSLDQGLQFLIQYYNGEERAKGNILERFSAQQFPDLHSELNLSSLELGDSALYFCASSVASGNEQFFGPGTRLTVL.

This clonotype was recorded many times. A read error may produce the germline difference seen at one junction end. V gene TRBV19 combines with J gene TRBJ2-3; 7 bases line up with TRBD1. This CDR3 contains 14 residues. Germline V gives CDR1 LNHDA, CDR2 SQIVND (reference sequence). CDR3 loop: CASSTGQGTDTQYF. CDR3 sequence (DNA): TGCGCCAGCAGCACCGGACAGGGCACAGATACGCAGTATTTT.

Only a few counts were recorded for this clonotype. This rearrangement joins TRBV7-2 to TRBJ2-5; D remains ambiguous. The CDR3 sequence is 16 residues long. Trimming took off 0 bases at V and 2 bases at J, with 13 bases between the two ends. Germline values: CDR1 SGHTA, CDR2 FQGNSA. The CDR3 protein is CASSLAQAPVQETQYF. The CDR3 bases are TGTGCCAGCAGCTTAGCTCAGGCGCCAGTACAAGAGACCCAGTACTTC.

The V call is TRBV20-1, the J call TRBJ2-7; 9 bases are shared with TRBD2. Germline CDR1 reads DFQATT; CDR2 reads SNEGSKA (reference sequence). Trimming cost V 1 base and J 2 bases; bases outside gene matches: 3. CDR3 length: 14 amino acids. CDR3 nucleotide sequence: TGCAGTGCTAGAGCGCGGGAGGGCCCCTACGAGCAGTACTTC. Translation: CSARAREGPYEQYF.

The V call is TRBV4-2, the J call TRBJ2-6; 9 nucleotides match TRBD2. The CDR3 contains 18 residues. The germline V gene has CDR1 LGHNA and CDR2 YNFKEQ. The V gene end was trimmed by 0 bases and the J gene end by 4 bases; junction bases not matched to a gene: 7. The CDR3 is CASSQDSLAGTGANVLTF. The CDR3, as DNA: TGTGCCAGCAGCCAAGATTCACTAGCGGGCACCGGGGCCAACGTCCTGACTTTC.

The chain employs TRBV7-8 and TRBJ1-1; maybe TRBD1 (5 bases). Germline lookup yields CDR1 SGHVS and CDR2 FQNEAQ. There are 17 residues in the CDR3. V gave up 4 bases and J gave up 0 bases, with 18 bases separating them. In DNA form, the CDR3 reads TGTGCCAGCAGCTCCCCGGGGACGGAAATTGTGAACACTGAAGCTTTCTTT. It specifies CASSSPGTEIVNTEAFF.

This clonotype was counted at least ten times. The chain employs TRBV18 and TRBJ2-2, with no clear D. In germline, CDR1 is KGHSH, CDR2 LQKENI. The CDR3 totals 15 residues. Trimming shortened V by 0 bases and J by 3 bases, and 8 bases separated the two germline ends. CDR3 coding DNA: TGTGCCAGCTCACCACCCTCCAGTCACACCGGGGAGCTGTTTTTT. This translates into CASSPPSSHTGELFF.

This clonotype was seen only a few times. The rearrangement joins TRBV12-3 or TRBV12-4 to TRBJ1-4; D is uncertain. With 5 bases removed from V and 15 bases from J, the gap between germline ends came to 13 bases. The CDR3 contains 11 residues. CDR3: CASSKTGPVFF. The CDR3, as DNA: TGTGCCAGCAGTAAGACCGGGCCCGTGTTTTTT.

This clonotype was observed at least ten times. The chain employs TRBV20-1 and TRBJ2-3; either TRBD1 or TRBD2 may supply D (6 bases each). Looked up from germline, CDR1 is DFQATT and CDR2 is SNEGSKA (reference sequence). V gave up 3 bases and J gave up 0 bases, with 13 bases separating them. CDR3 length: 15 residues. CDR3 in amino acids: CSASFGGGSTDTQYF. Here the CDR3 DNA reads TGCAGTGCTAGCTTCGGAGGGGGGAGCACAGATACGCAGTATTTT.

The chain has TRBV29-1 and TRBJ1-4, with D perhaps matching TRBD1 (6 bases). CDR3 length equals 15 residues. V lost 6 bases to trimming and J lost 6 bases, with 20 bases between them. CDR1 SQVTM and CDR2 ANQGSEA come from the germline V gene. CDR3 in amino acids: CSVALRGGRYEKLFF. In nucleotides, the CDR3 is TGCAGCGTCGCCCTGAGGGGGGGGCGGTATGAAAAACTGTTTTTT. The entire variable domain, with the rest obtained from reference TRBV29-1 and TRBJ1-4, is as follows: SAVISQKPSRDICQRGTSLTIQCQVDSQVTMMFWYRQQPGQSLTLIATANQGSEATYESGFVIDKFPISRPNLTFSTLTVSNMSPEDSSIYLCSVALRGGRYEKLFFGSGTQLSVL.

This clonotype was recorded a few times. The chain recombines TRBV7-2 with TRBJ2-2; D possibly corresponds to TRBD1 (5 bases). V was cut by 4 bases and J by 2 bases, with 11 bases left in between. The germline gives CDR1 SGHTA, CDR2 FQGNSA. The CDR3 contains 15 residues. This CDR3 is CASSSDGHNTGELFF. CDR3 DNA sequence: TGTGCCAGCAGCTCGGACGGACACAACACCGGGGAGCTGTTTTTT.